These 31 T cell receptor beta chains share one sample of origin, sequenced in a study of blood T cell repertoires in COVID-19. Some clones are missing from TCRdb's copy, which holds only in-frame ones; the method was immunoSEQ multiplex PCR. The sample includes tens of thousands of clones, 80% to 90% of them seen just once. Input material: peripheral blood. Source of these receptors: a man aged 50-59 years with active COVID-19.

Comments on this clone: A read error may produce the germline difference seen at one junction end. The V and J genes are TRBV7-7 and TRBJ2-7; 7 bases align to TRBD2. From germline, CDR1 is SSHAT and CDR2 FNYEAQ (reference sequence). This CDR3 has 13 residues. The CDR3 loop is CASSLSAGYEQYF. The CDR3 nucleotides read TGTGCTAGCAGCTTATCAGCGGGGTACGAGCAGTACTTC.

The J gene is TRBJ1-2, the V gene TRBV5-1; D might be TRBD1 (5 bases). This CDR3 is 13 amino acids long. The V gene's germline CDR1 is SGHRS and CDR2 YFSETQ. V was clipped by 4 bases and J by 2 bases, with 9 bases between them. CDR3 loop: CASSLDRNYGYTF. CDR3 in DNA: TGCGCCAGCAGCCTTGACAGAAACTATGGCTACACCTTC.

This clone was seen only a few times. The junction differs from germline at one of its ends, possibly a read error. The chain joins TRBV2 to TRBJ2-3; 7 bases align to TRBD2. The germline V gene has CDR1 SNHLY and CDR2 FYNNEI. The CDR3 is made up of 15 amino acids. The CDR3 sequence: CASSDWDYTTHTQYF. The CDR3 DNA follows: TGTGCCAGCAGTGATTGGGACTACACCACACATACGCAGTATTTT.

This chain connects TRBV6-1 to TRBJ2-1; D possibly corresponds to TRBD2 (6 bases). Trimming pared 5 bases from V and 9 bases from J, leaving 11 bases between. This CDR3 is built from 12 residues. CDR1 and CDR2 (germline): MNHNS, SASEGT. CDR3: CASSQGLTEQFF. DNA for the CDR3: TGTGCCAGCAGTCAGGGACTCACTGAGCAGTTCTTC.

The CDR3 region is CASSPGAQRPRGYTF. The DNA for the CDR3 is TGTGCCAGCAGTCCCGGAGCGCAGAGACCTCGTGGCTACACCTTC. The V gene is TRBV6-6, the J gene TRBJ1-2; D not resolved. Germline CDR1 is MNHNY and CDR2 is SVGAGI (reference sequence). V was shortened by 5 bases and J by 7 bases, with 20 bases between the two germline ends. This CDR3 contains 15 residues.

This clone was seen a single time. The V call is TRBV28, the J call TRBJ1-1; tentative D call: TRBD1 (6 bases). This CDR3 is built from 13 residues. CDR1 MDHEN and CDR2 SYDVKM come from the germline V gene. The ends were cut back, 7 bases at V and 1 base at J, with 10 bases in the middle. CDR3 region: CASKQGWNTEAFF. The CDR3 DNA follows: TGTGCCAGCAAACAGGGATGGAACACTGAAGCTTTCTTT.

This chain joins TRBV7-6 and TRBJ1-5, with 7 bases matching TRBD1. Per the germline V gene, CDR1 is SGHVS and CDR2 is FNYEAQ. The CDR3 is 16 amino acids. J gave up 2 bases and V 5 bases, and 9 bases lay outside the gene matches. In DNA form, the CDR3 reads TGTGCCAGCAGCCCTGAGGGAGGACAGGGCAATCAGCCCCAGCATTTT. It translates to CASSPEGGQGNQPQHF.

The chain employs TRBV5-8 and TRBJ2-7; TRBD2 aligns across 7 bases. V was clipped by 5 bases and J by 9 bases; unmatched bases: 14. The CDR3 loop spans 14 amino acids. The germline V gene encodes CDR1 SGHTS and CDR2 YDEGEE. In DNA form, the CDR3 reads TGTGCCAGCAGTGGCGGGACTACCTTTTTTGGGCAGTACTTC. Residues: CASSGGTTFFGQYF.

The chain couples TRBV5-6 to TRBJ2-1; tentatively, D is TRBD2 (7 bases). Trimming took off 3 bases at V and 3 bases at J, with 22 bases between the two ends. The CDR3 sequence is 18 residues long. Looked up from germline, CDR1 is SGHDT and CDR2 is YYEEEE. The CDR3 nucleotides read TGTGCCAGCAGCTCTCCGTCGGGGGCGAGGGGGGGCTACAATGAGCAGTTCTTC. Its translation is CASSSPSGARGGYNEQFF. The complete variable domain, with remaining parts taken from reference TRBV5-6 and TRBJ2-1, reads DAGVTQSPTHLIKTRGQQVTLRCSPKSGHDTVSWYQQALGQGPQFIFQYYEEEERQRGNFPDRFSGHQFPNYSSELNVNALLLGDSALYLCASSSPSGARGGYNEQFFGPGTRLTVL.

The genes are TRBV9 and TRBJ1-2; no reliable D call. The V gene's germline CDR1 is SGDLS and CDR2 YYNGEE. This CDR3 has 15 amino acids. V gave up 2 bases and J gave up 5 bases, with 16 bases separating them. The CDR3 region is CASSVDSGNIYGYTF. CDR3 bases: TGTGCCAGCAGCGTGGATTCGGGGAACATTTATGGCTACACCTTC.

The V and J genes are TRBV7-2 and TRBJ2-1; D might be TRBD1 (6 bases). Germline lookup yields CDR1 SGHTA and CDR2 FQGNSA. The ends were cut back, 5 bases at V and 1 base at J, with 21 bases in the middle. The CDR3 is made up of 18 amino acids. CDR3 DNA: TGTGCCAGCAGCCTCCAAGGGGGTTTGCAGGGGTCCTACAATGAGCAGTTCTTC. Protein product: CASSLQGGLQGSYNEQFF.

This sequence joins TRBV7-9 and TRBJ1-2, with no clear D. The ends were cut back, 1 base at V and 2 bases at J, with 11 bases in the middle. The CDR3 covers 15 residues. Per germline, CDR1 SEHNR and CDR2 FQNEAQ (reference sequence). The CDR3 loop reads CASSLGPGYNYGYTF. CDR3 DNA: TGTGCCAGCAGCTTAGGCCCGGGATACAACTATGGCTACACCTTC.

This clone was picked up a small number of times. The chain uses TRBV21-1 and TRBJ1-6; TRBD1 was called by the table and not checked on the DNA. TRBV21-1 is a pseudogene. The CDR3 totals 12 residues. The CDR3 region is CLPGRGLSPLHF. As DNA, the CDR3 is TGTTTACCGGGCAGGGGGCTGTCACCCCTCCACTTT.

The V gene is TRBV4-3, the J gene TRBJ2-7; 8 bases are a match to TRBD2. The CDR3 totals 17 residues. Germline V lookup: CDR1 LGHNA, CDR2 YSLEER. Trimming removed 0 bases from V and 5 bases from J; junction bases left unmatched: 12. Here the CDR3 DNA reads TGCGCCAGCAGCCAAGATGGGTTACTAGCGGAGTTAAACGAGCAGTACTTC. Translation gives CASSQDGLLAELNEQYF.

The chain has TRBV21-1 and TRBJ1-2. TRBV21-1 is listed as a pseudogene. The CDR3 is 14 amino acids. The CDR3 nucleotides read TGTGCCAGCAGCATCCCTACTGCTGTTGATGGCTACACCTTC. Translation gives CASSIPTAVDGYTF.

Worth noting for this clone: At one boundary the junction diverges from the germline segment, which might be a read error. This sequence joins TRBV28 and TRBJ2-7; D may be TRBD2 (6 bases). The CDR3 length is 11 residues. Germline V lookup: CDR1 MDHEN, CDR2 SYDVKM. CDR3 bases: TGTGCCAGCAGTTTCGCGGGGTCCCAAGACTTC. Amino acids: CASSFAGSQDF.

The CDR3 nucleotides are TGTGCCAGCAGCTTGGATTGGCTAGCAGAATACAATGAGCAGTTCTTC. This translates into CASSLDWLAEYNEQFF. The J gene is TRBJ2-1, the V gene TRBV5-5; D is perhaps TRBD2 (5 bases). Germline V gene lookup returns CDR1 SGHKS and CDR2 YYEKEE (reference sequence). The CDR3 has 16 residues. With 0 bases removed from V and 4 bases from J, the gap between germline ends came to 14 bases.

The chain employs TRBV18 and TRBJ2-2; 7 nucleotides agree with TRBD1. Per the germline V gene, CDR1 is KGHSH and CDR2 is LQKENI. This CDR3 has 15 amino acids. Unmatched junction bases numbered 4, after V lost 4 bases and J lost 2 bases. The CDR3 here is CASSRGQENTGELFF. The CDR3, as DNA: TGTGCCAGCTCACGAGGACAGGAAAACACCGGGGAGCTGTTTTTT.

The rearrangement links TRBV7-9 to TRBJ1-5; 8 bases are shared with TRBD1. Germline trimming cut 5 bases from V and 6 bases from J; bases unmatched to any gene: 3. The CDR3 length is 13 residues. The germline V gene has CDR1 SEHNR and CDR2 FQNEAQ (reference sequence). This CDR3 reads CASSETGVQPQHF. The CDR3 coding sequence is TGTGCCAGCAGCGAGACAGGGGTTCAGCCCCAGCATTTT.

The chain has TRBV3-1 (or the pseudogene TRBV3-2) and TRBJ2-3, with 10 bases fitting TRBD2. Germline CDR1 and CDR2: LGHDT and YNNKEL (reference sequence). This CDR3 is built from 17 residues. V lost 0 bases to trimming and J lost 2 bases; unmatched junction nucleotides: 5. The CDR3 coding sequence is TGTGCCAGCAGCCAAGAATACGGACTAGCGGCCACAGATACGCAGTATTTT. The encoded protein is CASSQEYGLAATDTQYF.

The chain uses TRBV6-2 or TRBV6-3 and TRBJ2-2; D uncertain. Trimming took off 5 bases at V and 3 bases at J, with 7 bases between the two ends. Germline loops: CDR1 MNHEY, CDR2 SVGEGT. This CDR3 spans 13 amino acids. CDR3 sequence (DNA): TGTGCCAGCAGTATGTGGCACACCGGGGAGCTGTTTTTT. Translation: CASSMWHTGELFF.

The rearrangement uses TRBV5-6 and TRBJ1-2; D possibly corresponds to TRBD1 (5 bases). The V and J ends lost 1 base and 0 bases respectively, with 13 bases between them. Germline values: CDR1 SGHDT, CDR2 YYEEEE. The CDR3 is made up of 16 amino acids. The CDR3 loop is CASSLLETEPNYGYTF. CDR3 nucleotide sequence: TGTGCCAGCAGCTTGTTAGAGACAGAACCTAACTATGGCTACACCTTC.

The genes are TRBV5-1 and TRBJ1-1; TRBD1 is a possible D gene (5 bases). The CDR3 length is 16 residues. The V gene's germline CDR1 is SGHRS and CDR2 YFSETQ. The V gene lost 4 bases and the J gene lost 2 bases, with 18 bases spanning the gap. CDR3 amino acids: CASSGPDRKVNTEAFF. DNA of the CDR3: TGCGCCAGCAGCGGGCCCGACAGAAAGGTAAACACTGAAGCTTTCTTT.

This sequence joins TRBV4-3 and TRBJ1-2, with D perhaps matching TRBD1 (5 bases). Per the germline V gene, CDR1 is LGHNA and CDR2 is YSLEER. With 5 bases removed from V and 4 bases from J, the gap between germline ends came to 8 bases. The CDR3 covers 12 residues. The CDR3 loop is CASSDRGYGYTF. The CDR3 DNA is TGCGCCAGCAGCGACAGAGGCTATGGCTACACCTTC.

The CDR3 sequence: CAWSVFWGPNYGYTF. The CDR3 region has the DNA TGTGCCTGGAGTGTATTCTGGGGCCCTAACTATGGCTACACCTTC. The J gene is TRBJ1-2, the V gene TRBV30; a possible D gene is TRBD1 (5 bases). CDR1 is GTSNPN, CDR2 SVGIG, per germline (reference sequence). Trimming stripped 0 bases from V and 0 bases from J, with 11 bases between. This CDR3 is built from 15 residues. The complete variable domain, with remaining parts taken from reference TRBV30 and TRBJ1-2, reads SQTIHQWPATLVQPVGSPLSLECTVEGTSNPNLYWYRQAAGRGLQLLFYSVGIGQISSEVPQNLSASRPQDRQFILSSKKLLLSDSGFYLCAWSVFWGPNYGYTFGSGTRLTVV.

The DNA for the CDR3 is TGTGCCAGCTCACTAGCGGTCTCCTACAATGAGCAGTTCTTC. Translated, it gives CASSLAVSYNEQFF. The V and J genes are TRBV9 and TRBJ2-1, with 8 bases fitting TRBD2. The CDR3 is 14 residues long. Germline CDR1 reads SGDLS; CDR2 reads YYNGEE. Trimming took 7 bases from V and 0 from J; bases not matched to a gene: 3.

V is TRBV28 and J is TRBJ2-7; D is possibly TRBD2 (5 bases). The CDR3 runs 16 residues. V was pared by 1 base and J by 3 bases, with 16 bases between. Germline lookup yields CDR1 MDHEN and CDR2 SYDVKM. CDR3 in amino acids: CASSLSLAEGLYEQYF. In nucleotides, the CDR3 is TGTGCCAGCAGTTTATCGCTAGCCGAGGGTCTCTACGAGCAGTACTTC.

This chain connects TRBV14 to TRBJ2-4, with a weak D call TRBD1 (5 bases). CDR1 is SGHDN, CDR2 FVKESK, per germline. V dropped 5 bases and J dropped 8 bases, with 10 bases sitting between them. CDR3 length equals 12 residues. The CDR3 region has the DNA TGTGCCAGCAGCAAGGGGTCCTACATTCAGTACTTC. Amino acid sequence: CASSKGSYIQYF.

For this clone: Other DNA sequences in the sample encode the same CDR3. The V call is TRBV6-5, the J call TRBJ2-2; TRBD1 matches 10 bases. The V segment lost 7 bases and the J segment 3 bases; nucleotides outside the gene matches: 5. Germline CDR1 is MNHEY and CDR2 is SVGAGI. This CDR3 has 15 amino acids. In nucleotides, the CDR3 is TGTGCCAGCAACCCTGGGACAGGGGACACCGGGGAGCTGTTTTTT. It codes for CASNPGTGDTGELFF.

The chain combines TRBV3-1 (or the pseudogene TRBV3-2) with TRBJ1-2; weak D call: TRBD1 (5 bases). The CDR3 runs 15 residues. In germline, CDR1 is LGHDT, CDR2 YNNKEL (reference sequence). V gave up 1 base and J gave up 9 bases, with 18 bases separating them. In DNA, the CDR3 is TGTGCCAGCAGCCAAGTTCAGGGTTCCACGCTAAGCTACACCTTC. Translated, it gives CASSQVQGSTLSYTF.

As DNA, the CDR3 is TGTGCCAGCAGCTCCGGACAGGGCACTAATGAAAAACTGTTTTTT. As protein: CASSSGQGTNEKLFF. V gene TRBV13 combines with J gene TRBJ1-4, with 8 nucleotides matching TRBD1. The trim removed 4 bases at V and 2 bases at J, leaving 3 bases unmatched. From germline, CDR1 is PRHDT and CDR2 FYEKMQ (reference sequence). CDR3 length: 15 amino acids.